This T cell receptor beta chain derives from a study of blood T cell repertoires in COVID-19 (dated by TCRdb to 2019 to 2021). General notes on the study: Collaborator samples came from the United States, Italy and Spain and covered acute and convalescent phases of COVID-19. Samples came from the ongoing ImmuneRACE study (first 160 participants) plus 1,254 subjects from 6 global collaborators. The repertoires were released in a freely available public database intended as a resource for research on the immune response to SARS-CoV-2. Nearly every sample came with metadata listing a de-identified subject ID, COVID-19 status, age in years and sex. HLA class I and class II types, where available, came from metadata supplied by the sample provider rather than from assay-based typing. Subjects who had been exposed to COVID-19, were actively infected with it, or had recovered from it provided the deeply sampled blood TCRbeta repertoires that made up the dataset. The material from the prospective study consisted of cDNA or gDNA derived from T cells, B-cell-depleted T cells, or PBMCs. Results and caveats for the whole study, not just this receptor: How much clinical and demographic metadata was included differed by source and by participant, and the metadata was provided uncurated.

The immunoSEQ Assay, a bias-controlled multiplex PCR, was used to amplify TCRbeta CDR3 regions from genomic DNA. The source study handled its data this way. The number of nucleated cells in each sample was estimated from the amplification of reference gene primers within the assay. Sequence reads were collapsed and filtered to measure the absolute abundance of every unique TCRbeta CDR3 rearrangement. For each sample, productive Simpson clonality was calculated by taking the square root of Simpson's diversity index across productive rearrangements. Drawn from immuneACCESS, this table holds only the in-frame rearrangements with V and J called that TCRdb kept. Clones are partly lost; checked studies trace under half to an unresolved V gene and leave the rest unexplained. V and J calls and clone size are those listed in that table; D and trimming were worked out from the DNA. Recorded for this sample are a few hundred thousand clones; about 80% of them occurred a single time. The ten largest clones capture over 0.95% of the sample.

Each collaborating institution followed its own protocols to collect whole blood in K2EDTA tubes. For TCRbeta analysis, collaborators shipped samples as frozen whole blood, isolated PBMCs, or DNA extracted from either of those sample types. Sequences MGHRA (CDR1) and YSYEKL (CDR2) are obtained from the germline V gene. V drops 4 bases and J drops 1 base, leaving 15 bases in between. The CDR3 sequence holds 16 residues, the cysteine and phenylalanine included. Only the CDR3 portion is preserved as DNA: 48 bases, with reading frame beginning at the first base. About this clone: Its specific antigen is unknown. Within one base of it there is no much larger clone, and no base qualities were kept.

This receptor was taken from a human donor with acute or convalescent COVID-19. The donor label of this sample is uncertain. The sequencing sample was made of peripheral blood. The rearrangement joined TRBV4-1 to TRBJ2-3, with TRBD1 tentatively as D gene (5 bases match). The nucleotide sequence is given as TGCGCCAGCAGCCGAGGACAAGGTGACGGCACAGATACGCAGTATTTT. Protein translation: CASSRGQGDGTDTQYF.